This T cell receptor beta chain was sequenced during a study of T cells in Graves' hyperthyroidism and ophthalmopathy. Notes on the study in general: Ophthalmopathy was model-predicted a median about 7.1 months pre-onset.

Exclusion of a patient resulted from uncontrolled infection, other autoimmune disease, pregnancy or lactation. Germline lookup yields CDR1 MNHNY and CDR2 SVGAGI (reference sequence). Trimming pared 0 bases from V and 5 bases from J, leaving 8 bases between. CDR3 length equals 14 residues. Amplification of TCR beta CDR3 regions used RNA as the template. An initial round of RT-PCR targeting the TCR CDR3 relied on the HTBI primer set. TCRdb fed the multiplex PCR reads into MiXCR, producing one record per CDR3 protein. The sample includes 500,000 to 650,000 distinct CDR3 sequences, about 14% of them seen just once. In its sample, this clonotype was seen a few times. Its specificity is unknown.

The specimen was blood. This receptor was identified in a woman in her thirties or forties with Graves' hyperthyroidism. V usage is TRBV6-6 and J usage is TRBJ2-1, with TRBD2 as a possible D gene (5 bases). CDR3 region: CASSYSSEHNEQFF. CDR3 nucleotide sequence: TGTGCCAGCAGTTACTCTAGCGAGCACAATGAGCAGTTCTTC.